Below are 5 T cell receptor beta chains sequenced from a single sample in a study of cytomegalovirus exposure and HLA in healthy donors. The data were produced by immunoSEQ multiplex PCR, yet TCRdb's version contains in-frame clones alone and is incomplete. The sample records about 130,000 clones, 70% to 85% being singletons. The sequenced sample was PBMCs. The receptors here all came from a man aged 30 to 45 in good health and CMV-seropositive.

In nucleotides, the CDR3 is TGTGCCAGCAGTGAAGGAGCGGGACCCTCCTACGAGCAGTACTTC. This sequence encodes CASSEGAGPSYEQYF. The V call is TRBV6-1, the J call TRBJ2-7, with 7 bases aligning to TRBD2. Trimming at V came to 1 base and at J to 0 bases, leaving 3 bases not matched to a gene. Germline lookup yields CDR1 MNHNS and CDR2 SASEGT. The CDR3 covers 15 residues.

The J gene is TRBJ2-2, the V gene TRBV7-6; 9 bases are shared with TRBD1. The ends lost 5 bases at V and 1 base at J; junction bases unmatched: 11. This CDR3 comprises 18 residues. In germline, CDR1 is SGHVS, CDR2 FNYEAQ. DNA of the CDR3: TGTGCCAGCAGCGCCCGCCTTTGGGGACAGGGGAACACCGGGGAGCTGTTTTTT. As protein: CASSARLWGQGNTGELFF.

This rearrangement joins TRBV29-1 to TRBJ2-2, with D unresolved. This CDR3 region has 12 residues. V dropped 5 bases and J dropped 1 base, with 5 bases sitting between them. CDR1 and CDR2 from the germline V gene are SQVTM and ANQGSEA. CDR3 bases: TGCAGCGTTTTATGGAACACCGGGGAGCTGTTTTTT. It yields the protein CSVLWNTGELFF.

The chain joins TRBV7-3 to TRBJ1-5; D is unresolved. CDR1 is SGHTA, CDR2 FQGTGA, per germline. There are 13 residues in the CDR3. Trimming removed 1 base at V and 5 bases at J, with 6 bases between. CDR3 loop: CASSLNQYQPQHF. As DNA, the CDR3 is TGTGCCAGCAGCTTAAATCAGTATCAGCCCCAGCATTTT. Drawing the rest from reference TRBV7-3 and TRBJ1-5, the complete variable domain is GAGVSQTPSNKVTEKGKYVELRCDPISGHTALYWYRQSLGQGPEFLIYFQGTGAADDSGLPNDRFFAVRPEGSVSTLKIQRTERGDSAVYLCASSLNQYQPQHFGDGTRLSIL.

This rearrangement joins TRBV9 to TRBJ2-5; 8 nucleotides line up with TRBD2. Germline loops: CDR1 SGDLS, CDR2 YYNGEE. CDR3 length equals 14 residues. The V segment lost 9 bases and the J segment 4 bases; nucleotides outside the gene matches: 11. In DNA, the CDR3 is TGTGCCACCCCCTCTCGGGGGGGAATAGAGACCCAGTACTTC. As protein: CATPSRGGIETQYF.